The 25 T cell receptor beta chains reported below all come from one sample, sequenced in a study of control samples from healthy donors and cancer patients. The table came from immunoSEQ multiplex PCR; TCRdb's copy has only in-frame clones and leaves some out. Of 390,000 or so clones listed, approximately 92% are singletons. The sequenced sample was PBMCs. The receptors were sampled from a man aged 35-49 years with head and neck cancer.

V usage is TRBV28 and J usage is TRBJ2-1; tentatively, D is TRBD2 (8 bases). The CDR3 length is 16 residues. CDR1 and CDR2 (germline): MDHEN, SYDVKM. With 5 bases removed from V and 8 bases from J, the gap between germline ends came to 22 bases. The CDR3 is CASSMRQGLVADEQFF. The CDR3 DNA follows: TGTGCCAGCAGTATGCGACAGGGACTAGTGGCGGATGAGCAGTTCTTC. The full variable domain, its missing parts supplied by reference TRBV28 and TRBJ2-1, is DVKVTQSSRYLVKRTGEKVFLECVQDMDHENMFWYRQDPGLGLRLIYFSYDVKMKEKGDIPEGYSVSREKKERFSLILESASTNQTSMYLCASSMRQGLVADEQFFGPGTRLTVL.

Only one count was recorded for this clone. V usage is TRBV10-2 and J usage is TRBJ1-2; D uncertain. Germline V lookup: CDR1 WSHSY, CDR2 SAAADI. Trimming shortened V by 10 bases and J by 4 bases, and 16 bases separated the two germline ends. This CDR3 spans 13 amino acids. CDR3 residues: CATSDSAGYGYTF. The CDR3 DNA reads TGCGCCACCTCGGACTCAGCAGGCTATGGCTACACCTTC.

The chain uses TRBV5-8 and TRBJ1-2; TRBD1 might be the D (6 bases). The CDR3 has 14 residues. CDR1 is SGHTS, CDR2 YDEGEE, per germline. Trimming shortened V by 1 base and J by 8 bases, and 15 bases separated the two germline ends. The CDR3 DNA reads TGTGCCAGCAGCTTGAACAGGGCCGGGGGGGGCTACACCTTC. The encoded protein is CASSLNRAGGGYTF.

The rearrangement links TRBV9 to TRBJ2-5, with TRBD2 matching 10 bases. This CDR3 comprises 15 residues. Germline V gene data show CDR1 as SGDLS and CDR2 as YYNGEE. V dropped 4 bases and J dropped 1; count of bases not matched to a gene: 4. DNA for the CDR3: TGTGCCAGCAGCTGGACTAGCGGCCTCCAAGAGACCCAGTACTTC. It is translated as CASSWTSGLQETQYF. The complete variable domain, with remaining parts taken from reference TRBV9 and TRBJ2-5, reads DSGVTQTPKHLITATGQRVTLRCSPRSGDLSVYWYQQSLDQGLQFLIQYYNGEERAKGNILERFSAQQFPDLHSELNLSSLELGDSALYFCASSWTSGLQETQYFGPGTRLLVL.

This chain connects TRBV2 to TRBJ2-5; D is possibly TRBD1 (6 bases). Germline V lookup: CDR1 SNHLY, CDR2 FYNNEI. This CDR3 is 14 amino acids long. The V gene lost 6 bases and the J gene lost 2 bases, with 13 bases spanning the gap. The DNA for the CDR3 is TGTGCCAGCAGACGGACAGCCGGACAAGAGACCCAGTACTTC. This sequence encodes CASRRTAGQETQYF.

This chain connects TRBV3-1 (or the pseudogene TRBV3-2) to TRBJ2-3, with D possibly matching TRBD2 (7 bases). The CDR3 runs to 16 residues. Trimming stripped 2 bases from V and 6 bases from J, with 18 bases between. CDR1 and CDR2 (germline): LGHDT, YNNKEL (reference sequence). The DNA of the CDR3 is TGTGCCAGCAGCCAAAGGGCTGGGGGGGCAGGGGATACGCAGTATTTT. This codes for CASSQRAGGAGDTQYF.

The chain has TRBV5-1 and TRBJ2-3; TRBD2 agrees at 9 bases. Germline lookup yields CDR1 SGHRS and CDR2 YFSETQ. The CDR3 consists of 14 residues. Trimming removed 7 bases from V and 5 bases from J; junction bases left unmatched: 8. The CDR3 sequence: CASYTTSGIDTQYF. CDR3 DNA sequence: TGCGCCAGCTACACGACTAGCGGTATAGATACGCAGTATTTT.

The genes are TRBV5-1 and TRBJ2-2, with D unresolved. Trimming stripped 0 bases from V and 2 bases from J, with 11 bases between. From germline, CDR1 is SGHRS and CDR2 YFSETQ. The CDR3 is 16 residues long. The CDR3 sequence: CASSLVLAANTGELFF. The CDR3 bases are TGCGCCAGCAGCTTGGTCTTGGCCGCAAACACCGGGGAGCTGTTTTTT.

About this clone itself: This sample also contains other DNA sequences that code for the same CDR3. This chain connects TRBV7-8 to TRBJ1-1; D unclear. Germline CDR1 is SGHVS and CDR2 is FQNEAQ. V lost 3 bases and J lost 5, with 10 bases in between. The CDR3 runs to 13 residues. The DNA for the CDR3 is TGTGCCAGCAGCTTTGGCGAAGGAACTGAAGCTTTCTTT. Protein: CASSFGEGTEAFF.

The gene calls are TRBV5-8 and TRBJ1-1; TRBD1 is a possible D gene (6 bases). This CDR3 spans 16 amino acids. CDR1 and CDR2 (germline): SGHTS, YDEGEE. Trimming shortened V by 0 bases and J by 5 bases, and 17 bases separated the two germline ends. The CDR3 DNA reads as TGTGCCAGCAGCTTGGTTGGGGGCACCAGGACTACTGAAGCTTTCTTT. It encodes CASSLVGGTRTTEAFF.

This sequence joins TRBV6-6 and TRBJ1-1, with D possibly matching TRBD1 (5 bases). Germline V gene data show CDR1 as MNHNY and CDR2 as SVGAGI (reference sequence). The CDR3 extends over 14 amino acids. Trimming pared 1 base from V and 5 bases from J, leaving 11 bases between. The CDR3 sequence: CASSYFGGGTEAFF. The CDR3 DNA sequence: TGTGCCAGCAGTTACTTTGGGGGGGGGACTGAAGCTTTCTTT.

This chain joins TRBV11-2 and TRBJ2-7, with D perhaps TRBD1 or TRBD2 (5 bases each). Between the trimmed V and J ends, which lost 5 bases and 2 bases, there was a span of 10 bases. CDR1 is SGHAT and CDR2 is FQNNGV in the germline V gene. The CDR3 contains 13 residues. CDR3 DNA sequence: TGTGCCAGCAGCCGATTGGGACCCTACGAGCAGTACTTC. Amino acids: CASSRLGPYEQYF. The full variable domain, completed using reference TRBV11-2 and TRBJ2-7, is EAGVAQSPRYKIIEKRQSVAFWCNPISGHATLYWYQQILGQGPKLLIQFQNNGVVDDSQLPKDRFSAERLKGVDSTLKIQPAKLEDSAVYLCASSRLGPYEQYFGPGTRLTVT.

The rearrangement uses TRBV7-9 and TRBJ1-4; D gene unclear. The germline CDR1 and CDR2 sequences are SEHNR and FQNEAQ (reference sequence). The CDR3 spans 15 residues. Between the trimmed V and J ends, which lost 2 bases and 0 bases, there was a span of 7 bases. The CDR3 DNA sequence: TGTGCCAGCAGCTTAAACTCAGCAACTAATGAAAAACTGTTTTTT. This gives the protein CASSLNSATNEKLFF.

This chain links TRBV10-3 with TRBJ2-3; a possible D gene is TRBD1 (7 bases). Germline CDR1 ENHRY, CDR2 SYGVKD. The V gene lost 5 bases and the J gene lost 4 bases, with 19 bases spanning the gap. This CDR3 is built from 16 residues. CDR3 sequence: CAISSLGQGGPDTQYF. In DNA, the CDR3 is TGTGCCATCAGTTCGCTTGGGCAGGGGGGCCCAGATACGCAGTATTTT.

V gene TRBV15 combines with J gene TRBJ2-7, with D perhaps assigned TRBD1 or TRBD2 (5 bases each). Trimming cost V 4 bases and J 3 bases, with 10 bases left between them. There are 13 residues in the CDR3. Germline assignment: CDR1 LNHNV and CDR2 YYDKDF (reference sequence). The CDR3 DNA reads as TGTGCCACCAGCACGAGGGACGGCTACGAGCAGTACTTC. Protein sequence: CATSTRDGYEQYF.

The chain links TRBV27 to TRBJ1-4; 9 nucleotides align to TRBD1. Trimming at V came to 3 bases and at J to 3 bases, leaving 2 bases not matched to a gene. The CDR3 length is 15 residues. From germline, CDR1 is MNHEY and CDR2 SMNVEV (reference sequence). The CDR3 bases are TGTGCCAGCAGTTTCAGACAGGGGGCTAATGAAAAACTGTTTTTT. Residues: CASSFRQGANEKLFF.

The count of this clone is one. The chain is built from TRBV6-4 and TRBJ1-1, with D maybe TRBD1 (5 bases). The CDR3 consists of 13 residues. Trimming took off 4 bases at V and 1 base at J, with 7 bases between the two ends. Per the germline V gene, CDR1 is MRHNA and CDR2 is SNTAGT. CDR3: CASSADTNTEAFF. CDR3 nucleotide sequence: TGTGCCAGCAGTGCGGACACGAACACTGAAGCTTTCTTT.

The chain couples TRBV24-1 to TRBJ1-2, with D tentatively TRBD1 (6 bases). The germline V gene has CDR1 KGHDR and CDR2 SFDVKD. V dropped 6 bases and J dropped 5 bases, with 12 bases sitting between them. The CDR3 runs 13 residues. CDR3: CATSPGGPYGYTF. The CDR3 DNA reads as TGTGCCACCAGTCCCGGGGGGCCTTATGGCTACACCTTC.

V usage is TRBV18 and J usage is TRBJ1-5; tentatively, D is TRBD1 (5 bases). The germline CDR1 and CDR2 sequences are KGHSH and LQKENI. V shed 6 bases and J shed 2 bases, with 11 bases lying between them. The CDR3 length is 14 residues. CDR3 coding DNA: TGTGCCAGCTCCCCAGGGCTGGGCAATCAGCCCCAGCATTTT. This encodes CASSPGLGNQPQHF.

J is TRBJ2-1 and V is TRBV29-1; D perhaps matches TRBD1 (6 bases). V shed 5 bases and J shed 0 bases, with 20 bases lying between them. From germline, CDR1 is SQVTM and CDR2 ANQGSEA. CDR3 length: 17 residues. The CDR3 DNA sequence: TGCAGCGTTAGGGGGAATGAGGCCCCGAGCTCCTACAATGAGCAGTTCTTC. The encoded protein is CSVRGNEAPSSYNEQFF.

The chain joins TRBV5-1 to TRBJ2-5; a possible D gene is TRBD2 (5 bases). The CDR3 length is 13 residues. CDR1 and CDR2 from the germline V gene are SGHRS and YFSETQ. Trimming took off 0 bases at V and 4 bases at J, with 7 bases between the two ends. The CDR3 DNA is TGCGCCAGCAGCTTGGCCGGGGTAGAGACCCAGTACTTC. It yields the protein CASSLAGVETQYF.

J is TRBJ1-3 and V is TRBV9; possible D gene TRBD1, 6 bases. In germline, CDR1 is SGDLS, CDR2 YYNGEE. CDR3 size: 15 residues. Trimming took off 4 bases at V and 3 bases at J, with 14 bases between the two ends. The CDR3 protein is CASSSRQEYGNTIYF. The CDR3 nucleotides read TGTGCCAGCAGCTCCCGACAGGAGTATGGAAACACCATATATTTT.

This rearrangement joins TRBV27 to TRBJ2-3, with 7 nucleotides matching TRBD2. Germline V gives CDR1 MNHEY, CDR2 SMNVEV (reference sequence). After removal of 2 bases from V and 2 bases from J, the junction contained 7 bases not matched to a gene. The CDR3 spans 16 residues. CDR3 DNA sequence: TGTGCCAGCAGTTTAAGCGGGGACTGGAACACAGATACGCAGTATTTT. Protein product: CASSLSGDWNTDTQYF.

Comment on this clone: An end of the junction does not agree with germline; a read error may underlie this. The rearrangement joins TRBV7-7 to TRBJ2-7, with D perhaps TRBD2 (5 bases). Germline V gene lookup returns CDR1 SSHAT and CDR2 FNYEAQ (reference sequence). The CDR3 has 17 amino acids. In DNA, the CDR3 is TGTGCTAGCAGCCCCGGAAGCAGGTCCAGCGGCTCCTACGAGCAGTACTTC. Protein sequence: CASSPGSRSSGSYEQYF.

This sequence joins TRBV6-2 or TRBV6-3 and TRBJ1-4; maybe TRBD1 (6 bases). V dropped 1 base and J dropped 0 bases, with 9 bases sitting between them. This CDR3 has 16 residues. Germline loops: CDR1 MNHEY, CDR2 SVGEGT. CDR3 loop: CASSYFGTPTNEKLFF. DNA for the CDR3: TGTGCCAGCAGTTACTTCGGGACACCAACTAATGAAAAACTGTTTTTT.